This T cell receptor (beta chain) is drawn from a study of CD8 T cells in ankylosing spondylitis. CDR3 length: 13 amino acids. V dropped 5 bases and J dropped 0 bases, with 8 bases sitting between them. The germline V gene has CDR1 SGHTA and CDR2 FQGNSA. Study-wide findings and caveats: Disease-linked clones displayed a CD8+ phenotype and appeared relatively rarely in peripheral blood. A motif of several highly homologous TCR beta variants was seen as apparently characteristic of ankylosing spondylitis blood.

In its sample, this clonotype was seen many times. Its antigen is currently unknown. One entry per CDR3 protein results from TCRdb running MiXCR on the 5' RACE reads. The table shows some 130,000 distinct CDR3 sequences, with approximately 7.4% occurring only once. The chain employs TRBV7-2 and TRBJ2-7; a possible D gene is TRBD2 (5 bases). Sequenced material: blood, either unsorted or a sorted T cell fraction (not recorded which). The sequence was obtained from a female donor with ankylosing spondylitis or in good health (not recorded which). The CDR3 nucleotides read TGTGCCAGCAGCACTAGAATCTCCTACGAGCAGTACTTC. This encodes CASSTRISYEQYF.